The 27 T cell receptor beta chains listed next were all sequenced from one sample in a study of CXCR3-negative and CXCR3-positive naive CD8 T cells. Carrying UMI labels, the TRB cDNA libraries were prepared through 5' RACE. TCRdb re-called the 5' RACE reads and shows each CDR3 protein once, DNA omitted. This listing includes approximately 83,000 distinct CDR3 sequences. The sample was naive CXCR3- CD8+ T cells from blood. As to subset: CD45RO-CCR7+CD27+CD95- naive CD8+ T cells lacking CXCR3 (TNR3-). The receptors stem from a human donor in good health. Some clones in this sample may be carry-over from other donors' samples.

This chain links TRBV10-3 with TRBJ2-7; TCRdb outputs TRBD1, but without DNA this stays unchecked. This CDR3 is built from 17 residues. The germline V gene has CDR1 ENHRY and CDR2 SYGVKD. The CDR3 protein is CAISELGQGAKTYEQYF.

V gene TRBV6-1 combines with J gene TRBJ2-2. The V gene's germline CDR1 is MNHNS and CDR2 SASEGT. The CDR3 length is 13 residues. The CDR3 region is CASRDGYTGELFF.

The CDR3 spells CSARVVPLGNQPQHF. The chain employs TRBV20-1 and TRBJ1-5. Germline V gene data show CDR1 as DFQATT and CDR2 as SNEGSKA (reference sequence). This CDR3 is 15 amino acids long.

CDR3 amino acids: CASSSPETGLISYEQYF. The chain combines TRBV7-9 with TRBJ2-7; the D call from TCRdb, TRBD1, cannot be confirmed without DNA. Germline CDR1 is SEHNR and CDR2 is FQNEAQ (reference sequence). CDR3 length equals 17 residues.

The genes are TRBV20-1 and TRBJ2-7; the TRBD1 assignment by TCRdb is unverifiable without DNA. The CDR3 sequence is 13 residues long. Looked up from germline, CDR1 is DFQATT and CDR2 is SNEGSKA (reference sequence). The CDR3 protein is CSARGRDSYEQYF.

The V and J genes are TRBV7-9 and TRBJ2-1. The CDR3 has 14 amino acids. CDR1 and CDR2 from the germline V gene are SEHNR and FQNEAQ (reference sequence). This CDR3 is CASSPRRTTYEQFF.

The V call is TRBV11-3, the J call TRBJ2-3; the TCRdb call, TRBD1, lacks DNA for checking. The CDR3 is made up of 18 amino acids. Germline loops: CDR1 SGHNT, CDR2 YENEEA. Here the CDR3 reads CASSLQGRDRPATDTQYF.

The chain uses TRBV29-1 and TRBJ2-3; TCRdb gives TRBD2 as the D gene, but with no DNA this cannot be confirmed. This CDR3 spans 16 amino acids. The germline V gene has CDR1 SQVTM and CDR2 ANQGSEA. This CDR3 is CSVGGPQGPPGDTQYF.

This sequence joins TRBV19 and TRBJ2-7; the TCRdb call, TRBD2, lacks DNA for checking. This CDR3 has 13 residues. CDR1 LNHDA and CDR2 SQIVND come from the germline V gene (reference sequence). The CDR3 is CASSMVLGNEQYF.

The chain combines TRBV29-1 with TRBJ1-2; checking the TCRdb D call of TRBD1 is not possible without DNA. Per the germline V gene, CDR1 is SQVTM and CDR2 is ANQGSEA. The CDR3 is 14 residues long. The CDR3 sequence: CSAKTGGFIYGYTF.

This chain joins TRBV4-3 and TRBJ2-1; the D call of TRBD2 rests on TCRdb alone, since no DNA is present to check it. Germline lookup yields CDR1 LGHNA and CDR2 YSLEER. The CDR3 has 16 amino acids. The CDR3 is CASSPHGAGGPDEQFF.

V and J are TRBV4-2 and TRBJ1-1; TCRdb names TRBD1, which stays unverified in the absence of DNA. This CDR3 contains 15 residues. Germline V gives CDR1 LGHNA, CDR2 YNFKEQ. CDR3 in amino acids: CASSQEEQANTEAFF.

The V gene is TRBV20-1, the J gene TRBJ2-1; lacking DNA, the TRBD1 call made by TCRdb goes unchecked. Germline loops: CDR1 DFQATT, CDR2 SNEGSKA (reference sequence). CDR3 length equals 15 residues. The CDR3 here is CSARDSGGGYNEQFF.

The CDR3 protein is CASSLNSEFNEQFF. The rearrangement uses TRBV7-8 and TRBJ2-1. The CDR3 runs to 14 residues. Looked up from germline, CDR1 is SGHVS and CDR2 is FQNEAQ.

This chain uses TRBV12-3 or TRBV12-4 with TRBJ2-7; TCRdb reports TRBD2, a call that lacks DNA to check it against. The CDR3 consists of 17 residues. CDR3 residues: CASSFSVGASGIYEQYF.

The genes are TRBV29-1 and TRBJ2-5; TCRdb returns TRBD2, unconfirmable since there is no DNA. CDR3 length: 14 residues. The germline gives CDR1 SQVTM, CDR2 ANQGSEA. The CDR3 region is CSVEIGTSGETQYF.

This chain links TRBV6-5 with TRBJ1-4. The germline V gene encodes CDR1 MNHEY and CDR2 SVGAGI. The CDR3 loop spans 16 amino acids. The CDR3 is CASSYSTEREIEKLFF.

V gene TRBV20-1 combines with J gene TRBJ1-1; absent DNA, TCRdb's TRBD1 call cannot be checked. The germline V gene encodes CDR1 DFQATT and CDR2 SNEGSKA (reference sequence). There are 13 residues in the CDR3. The CDR3 spells CSARGQLYTEAFF.

This rearrangement joins TRBV4-1 to TRBJ2-7; TCRdb's D call, TRBD1, is unchecked because there is no DNA. CDR1 MGHRA and CDR2 YSYEKL come from the germline V gene. The CDR3 is 17 amino acids. The CDR3: CASSTVTGGVISYEQYF.

This chain connects TRBV29-1 to TRBJ2-1; TCRdb reports TRBD2, a call that lacks DNA to check it against. The CDR3 loop spans 14 amino acids. Germline CDR1 SQVTM, CDR2 ANQGSEA. This chain's CDR3 is CSVESSAFSHEQFF.

The V and J genes are TRBV2 and TRBJ2-1; TCRdb selects TRBD2, and the lack of DNA leaves this call unchecked. In germline, CDR1 is SNHLY, CDR2 FYNNEI. This CDR3 has 16 amino acids. CDR3 amino acids: CASSVGLAGGLNEQFF.

The chain is built from TRBV2 and TRBJ2-3; TCRdb's D call, TRBD2, is unchecked because there is no DNA. Germline values: CDR1 SNHLY, CDR2 FYNNEI. The CDR3 has 15 residues. CDR3 residues: CASSTGRGGLDTQYF. The full variable domain, rest sourced from reference TRBV2 and TRBJ2-3, is EPEVTQTPSHQVTQMGQEVILRCVPISNHLYFYWYRQILGQKVEFLVSFYNNEISEKSEIFDDQFSVERPDGSNFTLKIRSTKLEDSAMYFCASSTGRGGLDTQYFGPGTRLTVL.

V is TRBV9 and J is TRBJ2-2; lacking DNA, the TRBD1 call made by TCRdb goes unchecked. Germline CDR1 and CDR2: SGDLS and YYNGEE. This CDR3 has 18 amino acids. This chain's CDR3 is CASSVETQGGSNTGELFF.

The V and J genes are TRBV19 and TRBJ2-1; TCRdb gives TRBD2 as the D gene, but with no DNA this cannot be confirmed. The CDR3 length is 16 residues. Germline V gene sequence: CDR1 LNHDA, CDR2 SQIVND (reference sequence). CDR3: CASNGGTTNKYNEQFF.

The rearrangement uses TRBV5-1 and TRBJ2-3; TCRdb's D call of TRBD2 is untestable without DNA. This CDR3 is 17 amino acids long. Germline lookup yields CDR1 SGHRS and CDR2 YFSETQ. CDR3 protein: CASSFWLAGGGPDTQYF.

The J gene is TRBJ2-2, the V gene TRBV29-1. Germline V lookup: CDR1 SQVTM, CDR2 ANQGSEA. This CDR3 region has 14 residues. This CDR3 reads CSVEGRANTGELFF.

This chain joins TRBV28 and TRBJ2-3; there is no DNA to check the TCRdb D call of TRBD1. Germline V lookup: CDR1 MDHEN, CDR2 SYDVKM. The CDR3 length is 15 residues. CDR3: CASRPGTASTDTQYF.